The 18 T cell receptor beta chains listed next were all sequenced from one sample in a study of a mutant IDH1 vaccine in newly diagnosed glioma. The method was immunoSEQ multiplex PCR; TCRdb's version includes in-frame clones alone and lacks a portion of them. Counted here are fewer than 100,000 clones, roughly nine tenths occurring once; the ten biggest clones make up under 0.6%. The time point here: week 5, during vaccination. Each dose of the vaccine consisted of 300 ug of mutant IDH1 20-mer peptide, with topical imiquimod. Their recognized antigens are unknown. The sequenced sample was PBMCs, obtained from a glioma patient whose treatment included an IDH1 peptide vaccine. Receptors originate from a woman aged 50 to 60 with glioma.

The V and J genes are TRBV2 and TRBJ2-1; tentative D call: TRBD2 (6 bases). The CDR3 has 14 residues. Germline V gene data show CDR1 as SNHLY and CDR2 as FYNNEI. The V end lost 5 bases, the J end lost 6 bases, and 14 bases lay between the germline ends. The CDR3 is CASSIAHGGNEQFF. As DNA, the CDR3 is TGTGCCAGCAGTATAGCCCACGGGGGCAATGAGCAGTTCTTC.

This chain connects TRBV7-3 to TRBJ2-2; tentative D call: TRBD1 (6 bases). The CDR3 is 14 residues long. CDR1 is SGHTA and CDR2 is FQGTGA in the germline V gene. The V end was cut by 7 bases, the J end by 3 bases, with 12 bases between. In nucleotides, the CDR3 is TGTGCCAGCACGAAGGACAGATACACCGGGGAGCTGTTTTTT. This sequence encodes CASTKDRYTGELFF.

The V gene is TRBV7-9, the J gene TRBJ2-5; 9 nucleotides agree with TRBD2. The J call may be incorrect, as the DNA end agrees better with TRBJ2-7. The CDR3 is 13 residues long. Looked up from germline, CDR1 is SEHNR and CDR2 is FQNEAQ (reference sequence). The CDR3 nucleotides are TGTGCCAGCAGCCCAAGCGGGAGGTACGAGCAGTACTTC. This translates into CASSPSGRYEQYF.

This clone was recorded only once. The genes are TRBV11-3 and TRBJ2-5; no clear D gene. The assigned J gene may be wrong: the sequence end matches TRBJ2-7 better. Germline V gene lookup returns CDR1 SGHNT and CDR2 YENEEA. This CDR3 region has 11 residues. CDR3 nucleotide sequence: TGTGCCAGCAGCCCTTCCTACGAGCAGTACTTC. Translation: CASSPSYEQYF.

V usage is TRBV5-6 and J usage is TRBJ2-7; D is tentatively TRBD1 or TRBD2 (5 bases each). The CDR3 runs 14 residues. V was trimmed by 0 bases and J by 2 bases, leaving 9 bases between them. Germline CDR1 SGHDT, CDR2 YYEEEE. This CDR3 is CASSLVGATYEQYF. DNA for the CDR3: TGTGCCAGCAGCTTGGTCGGGGCCACCTACGAGCAGTACTTC.

The J gene is TRBJ2-7, the V gene TRBV5-4; 12 bases line up with TRBD2. The V and J ends lost 5 bases and 5 bases, in that order; junction bases with no gene match: 14. CDR1 is SGHNT, CDR2 YYREEE, per germline (reference sequence). This CDR3 has 17 residues. CDR3 nucleotides: TGTGCCAGCAGACTGGGGGACCTAGCGGGAGGGCACGACGAGCAGTACTTC. Its translation: CASRLGDLAGGHDEQYF.

This sequence joins TRBV6-1 and TRBJ2-5; D might be TRBD2 (5 bases). CDR1 is MNHNS, CDR2 SASEGT, per germline. Trimming stripped 3 bases from V and 2 bases from J, with 13 bases between. This CDR3 has 15 amino acids. As DNA, the CDR3 is TGTGCCAGCAGTGAGGGAGCGGCCCGACAAGAGACCCAGTACTTC. Its protein is CASSEGAARQETQYF.

V is TRBV5-4 and J is TRBJ2-7, with D perhaps matching TRBD1 (6 bases). The CDR3 covers 13 residues. Trimming cost V 4 bases and J 5 bases, with 13 bases left between them. In germline, CDR1 is SGHNT, CDR2 YYREEE (reference sequence). Written as DNA, the CDR3 is TGTGCCAGCAGCCCGGGTGGGGGCCACGAGCAGTACTTC. It specifies CASSPGGGHEQYF.

The gene calls are TRBV28 and TRBJ1-5; the D gene is possibly TRBD1 (6 bases). V was trimmed by 6 bases and J by 1 base, leaving 13 bases between them. The CDR3 is 15 residues long. Germline CDR1 is MDHEN and CDR2 is SYDVKM. CDR3 protein: CASRPPGDSNQPQHF. Here the CDR3 DNA reads TGTGCCAGCAGACCCCCAGGGGACAGCAATCAGCCCCAGCATTTT.

The chain links TRBV5-4 to TRBJ2-1; D gene unclear. This CDR3 is 15 amino acids long. Trimming took 0 bases from V and 0 from J, leaving 7 bases between them. Germline V gene sequence: CDR1 SGHNT, CDR2 YYREEE (reference sequence). The CDR3 is CASSLGRHSYNEQFF. Here the CDR3 DNA reads TGTGCCAGCAGCTTGGGAAGGCACTCCTACAATGAGCAGTTCTTC.

This clone has more than one count but fewer than ten. The chain has TRBV6-1 and TRBJ1-5; D call uncertain. CDR1 and CDR2 from the germline V gene are MNHNS and SASEGT. CDR3 length equals 10 residues. V was trimmed by 6 bases and J by 5 bases, leaving 2 bases between them. CDR3 in amino acids: CASSYQPQHF. Written as DNA, the CDR3 is TGTGCCAGCAGCTATCAGCCCCAGCATTTT.

The V call is TRBV5-6, the J call TRBJ2-3; D unresolved. V gave up 0 bases and J gave up 3 bases, with 8 bases separating them. This CDR3 comprises 14 residues. Germline V lookup: CDR1 SGHDT, CDR2 YYEEEE. CDR3 nucleotides: TGTGCCAGCAGCTTGGCCAGCTTTACAGATACGCAGTATTTT. This encodes CASSLASFTDTQYF.

This rearrangement joins TRBV19 to TRBJ2-7, with D possibly matching TRBD1 (6 bases). CDR3 size: 13 residues. The V end was cut by 7 bases, the J end by 2 bases, with 12 bases between. Germline V gene lookup returns CDR1 LNHDA and CDR2 SQIVND (reference sequence). CDR3 nucleotide sequence: TGTGCCAGTATGGGCAGGGGAACCTACGAGCAGTACTTC. Translating it yields CASMGRGTYEQYF.

This clone occurred once. CDR3 coding DNA: TGTGCCAGCAGCTTCGACAGGGACATGAACACTGAAGCTTTCTTT. Translation: CASSFDRDMNTEAFF. The V gene is TRBV5-4, the J gene TRBJ1-1; the match to TRBD1 covers 7 bases. J lost 0 bases, V lost 2 bases, and 4 bases had no gene match. The CDR3 extends over 15 amino acids. Germline V gives CDR1 SGHNT, CDR2 YYREEE (reference sequence).

This clone has a handful of counts. The chain couples TRBV11-2 to TRBJ2-7; 10 bases match TRBD2. CDR1 is SGHAT and CDR2 is FQNNGV in the germline V gene. With V trimmed by 5 bases and J by 4 bases, 11 bases remained unmatched. This CDR3 region has 16 residues. The CDR3 bases are TGTGCCAGCAGCCGACTCATCAGCGGGAGGGCTTACGAGCAGTACTTC. Protein sequence: CASSRLISGRAYEQYF. Full variable domain (outside the CDR3, taken from reference TRBV11-2 and TRBJ2-7): EAGVAQSPRYKIIEKRQSVAFWCNPISGHATLYWYQQILGQGPKLLIQFQNNGVVDDSQLPKDRFSAERLKGVDSTLKIQPAKLEDSAVYLCASSRLISGRAYEQYFGPGTRLTVT.

The V and J genes are TRBV2 and TRBJ2-3, with a weak D call TRBD1 (5 bases). The V gene's germline CDR1 is SNHLY and CDR2 FYNNEI. The CDR3 extends over 14 amino acids. V lost 0 bases, J lost 6 bases, and 10 bases lay in between. The CDR3 here is CASSEAPQADTQYF. For the CDR3, the DNA is TGTGCCAGCAGTGAAGCTCCACAGGCGGATACGCAGTATTTT.

This clone was detected only once. The genes are TRBV4-3 and TRBJ1-2; the D is unclear. The CDR3 has 13 residues. CDR1 and CDR2 from the germline V gene are LGHNA and YSLEER. V gave up 4 bases and J gave up 4 bases, with 10 bases separating them. The CDR3 bases are TGCGCCAGCAGCCTCTCTCCAACCTATGGCTACACCTTC. Protein sequence: CASSLSPTYGYTF.

The CDR3 reads CASTSGRESYNEQFF. The DNA for the CDR3 is TGTGCCAGCACAAGCGGGAGGGAGTCCTACAATGAGCAGTTCTTC. V is TRBV28 and J is TRBJ2-1; TRBD2 agrees at 10 bases. The CDR3 spans 15 residues. The V gene's germline CDR1 is MDHEN and CDR2 SYDVKM. J was trimmed by 1 base and V by 7 bases; bases with no gene match: 4.